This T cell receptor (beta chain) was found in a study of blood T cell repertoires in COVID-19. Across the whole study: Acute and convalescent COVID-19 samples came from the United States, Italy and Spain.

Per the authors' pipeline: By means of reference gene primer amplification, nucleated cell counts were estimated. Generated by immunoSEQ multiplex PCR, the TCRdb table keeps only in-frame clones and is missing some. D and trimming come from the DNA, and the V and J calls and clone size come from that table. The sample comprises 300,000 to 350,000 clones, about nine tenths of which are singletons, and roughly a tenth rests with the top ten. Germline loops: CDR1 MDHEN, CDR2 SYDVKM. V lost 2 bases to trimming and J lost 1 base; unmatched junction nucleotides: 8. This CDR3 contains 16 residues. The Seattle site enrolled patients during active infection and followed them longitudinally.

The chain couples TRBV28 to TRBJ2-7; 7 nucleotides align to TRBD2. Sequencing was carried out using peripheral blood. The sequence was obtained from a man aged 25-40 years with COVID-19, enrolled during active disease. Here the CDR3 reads CASSLRGGSGSYEQYF. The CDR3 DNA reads TGTGCCAGCAGTTTACGTGGCGGGAGTGGTTCCTACGAGCAGTACTTC. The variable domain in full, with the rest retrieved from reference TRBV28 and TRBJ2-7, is DVKVTQSSRYLVKRTGEKVFLECVQDMDHENMFWYRQDPGLGLRLIYFSYDVKMKEKGDIPEGYSVSREKKERFSLILESASTNQTSMYLCASSLRGGSGSYEQYFGPGTRLTVT.